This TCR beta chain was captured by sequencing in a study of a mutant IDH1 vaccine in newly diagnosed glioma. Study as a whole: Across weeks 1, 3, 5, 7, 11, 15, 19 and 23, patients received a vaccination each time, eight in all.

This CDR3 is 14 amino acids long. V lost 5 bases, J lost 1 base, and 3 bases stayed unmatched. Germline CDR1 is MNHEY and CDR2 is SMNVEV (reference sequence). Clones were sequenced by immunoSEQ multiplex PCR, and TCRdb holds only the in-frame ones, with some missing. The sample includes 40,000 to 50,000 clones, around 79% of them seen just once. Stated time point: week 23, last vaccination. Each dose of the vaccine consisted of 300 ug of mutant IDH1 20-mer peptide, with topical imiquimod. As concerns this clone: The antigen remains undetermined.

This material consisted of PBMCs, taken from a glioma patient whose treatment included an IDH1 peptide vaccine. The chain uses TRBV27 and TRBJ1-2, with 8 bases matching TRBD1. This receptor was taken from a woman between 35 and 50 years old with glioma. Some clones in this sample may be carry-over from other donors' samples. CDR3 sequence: CASSPRGRNYGYTF. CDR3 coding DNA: TGTGCCAGCAGTCCCAGGGGGCGTAACTATGGCTACACCTTC.